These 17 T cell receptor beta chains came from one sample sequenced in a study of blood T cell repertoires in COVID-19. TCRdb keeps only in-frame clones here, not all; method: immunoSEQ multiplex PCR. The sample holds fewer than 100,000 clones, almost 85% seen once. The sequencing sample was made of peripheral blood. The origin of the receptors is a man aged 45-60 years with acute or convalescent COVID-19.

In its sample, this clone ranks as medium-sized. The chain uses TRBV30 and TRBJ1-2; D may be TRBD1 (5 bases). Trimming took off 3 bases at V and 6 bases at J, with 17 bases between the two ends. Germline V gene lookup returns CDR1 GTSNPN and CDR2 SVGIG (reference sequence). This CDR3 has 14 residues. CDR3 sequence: CAWRIGGNGNGYTF. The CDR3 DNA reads TGTGCCTGGAGGATCGGGGGGAACGGGAATGGCTACACCTTC.

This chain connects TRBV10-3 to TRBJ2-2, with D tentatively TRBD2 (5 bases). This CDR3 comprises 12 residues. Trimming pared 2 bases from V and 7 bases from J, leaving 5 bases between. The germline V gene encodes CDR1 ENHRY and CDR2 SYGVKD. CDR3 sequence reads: CAISEGGGELFF. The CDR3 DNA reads TGTGCCATCAGTGAGGGAGGCGGGGAGCTGTTTTTT.

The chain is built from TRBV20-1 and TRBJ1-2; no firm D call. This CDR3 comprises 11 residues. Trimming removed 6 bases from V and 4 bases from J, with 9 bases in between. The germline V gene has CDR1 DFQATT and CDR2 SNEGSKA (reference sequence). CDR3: CSATGIYGYTF. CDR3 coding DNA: TGCAGTGCAACGGGGATCTATGGCTACACCTTC.

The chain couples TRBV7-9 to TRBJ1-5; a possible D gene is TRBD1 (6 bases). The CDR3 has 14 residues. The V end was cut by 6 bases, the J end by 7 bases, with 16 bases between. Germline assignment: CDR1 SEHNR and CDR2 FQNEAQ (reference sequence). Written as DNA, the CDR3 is TGTGCCAGCAGTTTCAAGGGGGAAGGGCAGCCCCAGCATTTT. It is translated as CASSFKGEGQPQHF.

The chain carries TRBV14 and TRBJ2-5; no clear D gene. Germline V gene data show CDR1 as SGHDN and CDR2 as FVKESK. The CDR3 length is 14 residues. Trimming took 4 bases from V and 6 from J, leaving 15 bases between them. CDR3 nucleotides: TGTGCCAGCAGCCTAAGTATTTCAGGTCAGACCCAGTACTTC. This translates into CASSLSISGQTQYF. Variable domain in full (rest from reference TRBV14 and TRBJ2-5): EAGVTQFPSHSVIEKGQTVTLRCDPISGHDNLYWYRRVMGKEIKFLLHFVKESKQDESGMPNNRFLAERTGGTYSTLKVQPAELEDSGVYFCASSLSISGQTQYFGPGTRLLVL.

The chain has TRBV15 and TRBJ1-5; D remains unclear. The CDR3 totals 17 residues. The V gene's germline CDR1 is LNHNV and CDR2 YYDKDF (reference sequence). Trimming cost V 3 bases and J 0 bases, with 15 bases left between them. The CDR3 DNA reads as TGTGCCACCAGCAGGGGGAGGGAGTTAAATAGCAATCAGCCCCAGCATTTT. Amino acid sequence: CATSRGRELNSNQPQHF.

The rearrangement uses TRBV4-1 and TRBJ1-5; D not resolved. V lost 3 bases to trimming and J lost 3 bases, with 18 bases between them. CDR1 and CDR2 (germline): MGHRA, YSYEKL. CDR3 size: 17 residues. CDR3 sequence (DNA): TGCGCCAGCAGCCATGTGGGTCGAGAGGGCATCAATCAGCCCCAGCATTTT. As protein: CASSHVGREGINQPQHF.

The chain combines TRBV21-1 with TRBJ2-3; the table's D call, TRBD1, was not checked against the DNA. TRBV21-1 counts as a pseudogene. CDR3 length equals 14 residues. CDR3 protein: CASSKQAGTDTQYF. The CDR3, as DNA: TGTGCCAGCAGCAAACAGGCAGGCACAGATACGCAGTATTTT.

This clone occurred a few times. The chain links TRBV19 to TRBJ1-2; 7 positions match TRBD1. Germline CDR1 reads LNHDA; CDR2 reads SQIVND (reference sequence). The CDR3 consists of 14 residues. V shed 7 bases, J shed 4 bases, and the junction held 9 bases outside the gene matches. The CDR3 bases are TGTGCCAGTAACAGCAGACAGGGCAGCTATGGCTACACCTTC. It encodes CASNSRQGSYGYTF.

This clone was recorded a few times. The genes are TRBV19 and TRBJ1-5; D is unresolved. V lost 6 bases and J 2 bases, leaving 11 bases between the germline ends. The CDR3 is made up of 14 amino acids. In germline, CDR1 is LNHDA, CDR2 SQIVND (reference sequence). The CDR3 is CASRLMGGNQPQHF. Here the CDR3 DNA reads TGTGCCAGTAGACTTATGGGCGGCAATCAGCCCCAGCATTTT.

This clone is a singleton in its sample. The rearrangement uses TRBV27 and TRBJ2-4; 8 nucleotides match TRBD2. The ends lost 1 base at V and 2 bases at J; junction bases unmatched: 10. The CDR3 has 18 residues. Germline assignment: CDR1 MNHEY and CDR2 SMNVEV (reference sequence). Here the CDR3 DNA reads TGTGCCAGCAGTTTATTTCCCCCCGGGGGGGCCACCAAAAACATTCAGTACTTC. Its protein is CASSLFPPGGATKNIQYF.

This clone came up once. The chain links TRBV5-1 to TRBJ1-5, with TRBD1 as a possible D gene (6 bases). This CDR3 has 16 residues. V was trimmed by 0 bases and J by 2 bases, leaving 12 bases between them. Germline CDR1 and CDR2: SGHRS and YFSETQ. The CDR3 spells CASSLGTDVGNQPQHF. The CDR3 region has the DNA TGCGCCAGCAGCTTGGGGACAGACGTCGGCAATCAGCCCCAGCATTTT.

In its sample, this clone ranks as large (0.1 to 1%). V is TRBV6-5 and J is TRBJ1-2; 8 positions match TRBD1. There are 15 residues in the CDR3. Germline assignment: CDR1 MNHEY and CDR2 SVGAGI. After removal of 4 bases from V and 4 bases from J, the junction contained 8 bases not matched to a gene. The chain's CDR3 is CASSWKTGTGYGYTF. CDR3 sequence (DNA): TGTGCCAGCAGTTGGAAAACCGGGACAGGCTATGGCTACACCTTC.

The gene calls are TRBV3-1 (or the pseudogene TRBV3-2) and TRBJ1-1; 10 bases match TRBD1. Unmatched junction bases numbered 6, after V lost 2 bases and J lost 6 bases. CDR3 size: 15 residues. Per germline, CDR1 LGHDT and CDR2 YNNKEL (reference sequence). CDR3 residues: CASSQLGTGAAEAFF. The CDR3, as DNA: TGTGCCAGCAGCCAACTCGGGACAGGGGCCGCTGAAGCTTTCTTT.

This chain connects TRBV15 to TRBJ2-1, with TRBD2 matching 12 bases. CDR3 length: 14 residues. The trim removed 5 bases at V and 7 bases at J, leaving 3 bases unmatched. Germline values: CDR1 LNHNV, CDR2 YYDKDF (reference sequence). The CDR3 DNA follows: TGTGCCACCAGCGGACTAGCGGGAAGTAATGAGCAGTTCTTC. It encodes CATSGLAGSNEQFF.

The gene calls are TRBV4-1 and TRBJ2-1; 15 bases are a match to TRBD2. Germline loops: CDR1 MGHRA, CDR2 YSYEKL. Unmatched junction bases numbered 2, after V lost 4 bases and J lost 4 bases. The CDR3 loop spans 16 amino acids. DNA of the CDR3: TGCGCCAGCAGCCCGGGACTAGCGGGGGGTTACAATGAGCAGTTCTTC. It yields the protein CASSPGLAGGYNEQFF.

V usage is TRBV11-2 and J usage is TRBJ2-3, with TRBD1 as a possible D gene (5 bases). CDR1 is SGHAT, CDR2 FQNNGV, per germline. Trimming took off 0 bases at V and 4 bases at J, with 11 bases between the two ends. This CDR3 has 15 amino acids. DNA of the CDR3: TGTGCCAGCAGCTTAGAACGAAGGGGTGCAGATACGCAGTATTTT. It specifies CASSLERRGADTQYF.